These 27 T cell receptor beta chains share one sample of origin, sequenced in a study of shared clonotypes between healthy human individuals (dated by TCRdb to 2019 to 2021). CD8 naive samples consisted of CD45RO-negative cells that were positively selected for CCR7, yielding a CD45RA+CCR7+ population without TemRA cells. The library relied on the immunoSEQ multiplex PCR assay. TCRdb took over this immuneACCESS table, retaining in-frame rearrangements with V and J assigned. Such tables are incomplete; in checked studies, under half of the missing clones stem from an unresolved V gene, and the remainder is unexplained. Counted in this sample were about 2 million clones; approximately 94% of them appeared once. The top ten clonotypes cover about 1.1% of the sample. The source material was naive CD8+ T cells sorted from blood. Interpreted using the paper, the cell subset or site label stands for: CD45RA+CCR7+. Receptors originate from a man aged 18 to 35 in good health.

CDR3 DNA: TGTGCCACCAGCCATAGCGGGCTCCAAGAGACCCAGTACTTC. It is translated as CATSHSGLQETQYF. The chain uses TRBV15 and TRBJ2-5, with 7 bases lining up with TRBD2. CDR1 and CDR2 from the germline V gene are LNHNV and YYDKDF (reference sequence). J was trimmed by 1 base and V by 5 bases; bases with no gene match: 4. The CDR3 is 14 residues long.

The chain joins TRBV6-5 to TRBJ1-1, with no clear D. V lost 4 bases, J lost 1 base, and 13 bases lay in between. The CDR3 covers 15 residues. Looked up from germline, CDR1 is MNHEY and CDR2 is SVGAGI. CDR3 sequence (DNA): TGTGCCAGCAGTTTCTACCGGGAAACGAACACTGAAGCTTTCTTT. Protein sequence: CASSFYRETNTEAFF.

The chain joins TRBV9 to TRBJ2-1, with TRBD2 identical over 11 bases. This CDR3 has 16 residues. Germline V gene sequence: CDR1 SGDLS, CDR2 YYNGEE. V lost 3 bases, J lost 3 bases, and 5 bases stayed unmatched. The CDR3 here is CASSDGLAGNYNEQFF. The CDR3 region has the DNA TGTGCCAGCAGCGATGGACTAGCGGGCAACTACAATGAGCAGTTCTTC.

The chain recombines TRBV11-2 with TRBJ1-1; D is uncertain. V lost 4 bases and J lost 1, with 10 bases in between. The CDR3 is 14 amino acids. Germline CDR1 and CDR2: SGHAT and FQNNGV. The CDR3 spells CASSSPPPNTEAFF. CDR3 nucleotide sequence: TGTGCCAGCAGCTCACCTCCCCCGAACACTGAAGCTTTCTTT.

This chain links TRBV13 with TRBJ2-1; 12 bases fit TRBD2. The CDR3 sequence is 14 residues long. Trimming removed 3 bases from V and 8 bases from J; junction bases left unmatched: 2. Germline assignment: CDR1 PRHDT and CDR2 FYEKMQ (reference sequence). The CDR3 spells CASSFRLAGDEQFF. DNA for the CDR3: TGTGCCAGCAGCTTCCGACTAGCGGGGGATGAGCAGTTCTTC.

The V and J genes are TRBV19 and TRBJ2-1; possibly TRBD1 or TRBD2 for D (5 bases each). The germline CDR1 and CDR2 sequences are LNHDA and SQIVND (reference sequence). Trimming cost V 5 bases and J 7 bases, with 12 bases left between them. The CDR3 is 13 amino acids. This CDR3 is CASSVGTRNEQFF. In DNA form, the CDR3 reads TGTGCCAGTAGTGTTGGGACGAGGAATGAGCAGTTCTTC.

The V call is TRBV28, the J call TRBJ1-1, with D maybe TRBD1 (6 bases). Germline CDR1 is MDHEN and CDR2 is SYDVKM. The V end lost 8 bases, the J end lost 11 bases, and 15 bases lay between the germline ends. The CDR3 consists of 11 residues. The CDR3 DNA sequence: TGTGCCAGCGGAGGGGGGGTCTGGGCTTTCTTT. This encodes CASGGGVWAFF. Full variable domain (rest looked up from reference TRBV28 and TRBJ1-1): DVKVTQSSRYLVKRTGEKVFLECVQDMDHENMFWYRQDPGLGLRLIYFSYDVKMKEKGDIPEGYSVSREKKERFSLILESASTNQTSMYLCASGGGVWAFFGQGTRLTVV.

The genes are TRBV28 and TRBJ2-1, with 8 bases lining up with TRBD2. This CDR3 contains 15 residues. Losses at the gene ends were 7 bases for V and 6 bases for J; bases not matched to a gene: 11. CDR1 is MDHEN, CDR2 SYDVKM, per germline. CDR3 DNA: TGTGCCAGCAACGGGCGGGGGGATCGGCGCAATGAGCAGTTCTTC. It is translated as CASNGRGDRRNEQFF.

The chain's CDR3 is CASGTTPYNEQFF. The CDR3 DNA is TGTGCCAGCGGCACCACCCCCTACAATGAGCAGTTCTTC. The chain combines TRBV9 with TRBJ2-1, with D unclear. Per the germline V gene, CDR1 is SGDLS and CDR2 is YYNGEE. The CDR3 is 13 amino acids. The ends were cut back, 7 bases at V and 2 bases at J, with 10 bases in the middle.

Comment on this clone: Within the sample, other DNA sequences also encode this same CDR3. J is TRBJ1-1 and V is TRBV5-6, with D unresolved. The germline V gene encodes CDR1 SGHDT and CDR2 YYEEEE. V lost 0 bases and J lost 4, with 4 bases in between. This CDR3 is 12 amino acids long. CDR3 sequence (DNA): TGTGCCAGCAGCTTGGTAGGCACTGAAGCTTTCTTT. This gives the protein CASSLVGTEAFF.

The V gene is TRBV7-9, the J gene TRBJ2-3; TRBD2 matches 7 bases. J gave up 2 bases and V 2 bases, and 10 bases lay outside the gene matches. Per the germline V gene, CDR1 is SEHNR and CDR2 is FQNEAQ (reference sequence). CDR3 length: 17 amino acids. The CDR3 coding sequence is TGTGCCAGCAGCTTAATTACGGGGGGATATACCACAGATACGCAGTATTTT. Translated: CASSLITGGYTTDTQYF. The variable domain in full, completed from reference TRBV7-9 and TRBJ2-3, reads DTGVSQNPRHKITKRGQNVTFRCDPISEHNRLYWYRQTLGQGPEFLTYFQNEAQLEKSRLLSDRFSAERPKGSFSTLEIQRTEQGDSAMYLCASSLITGGYTTDTQYFGPGTRLTVL.

This clone was recorded once. The chain joins TRBV9 to TRBJ2-3; 8 bases align to TRBD2. This CDR3 contains 14 residues. Trimming at V came to 3 bases and at J to 4 bases, leaving 4 bases not matched to a gene. The germline V gene encodes CDR1 SGDLS and CDR2 YYNGEE. The CDR3 loop reads CASSGSGEADTQYF. In nucleotides, the CDR3 is TGTGCCAGCAGCGGTAGCGGGGAGGCAGATACGCAGTATTTT.

This CDR3 reads CASSEEASDTQYF. CDR3 DNA sequence: TGTGCCAGCAGTGAGGAGGCCTCGGATACGCAGTATTTT. V and J are TRBV6-4 and TRBJ2-3; perhaps TRBD2 as D (5 bases). Trimming removed 3 bases from V and 6 bases from J, with 10 bases in between. Germline assignment: CDR1 MRHNA and CDR2 SNTAGT. The CDR3 contains 13 residues.

The genes are TRBV11-2 and TRBJ2-3; TRBD1 might be the D (5 bases). V lost 5 bases and J lost 6, with 18 bases in between. This CDR3 has 15 residues. Germline V gene data show CDR1 as SGHAT and CDR2 as FQNNGV. The CDR3 protein is CASSLSGIMADTQYF. The CDR3 DNA follows: TGTGCCAGCAGCCTCTCAGGGATAATGGCGGATACGCAGTATTTT.

The chain is built from TRBV9 and TRBJ2-3, with no clear D. The CDR3 totals 15 residues. The V gene's germline CDR1 is SGDLS and CDR2 YYNGEE. Trimming took off 3 bases at V and 4 bases at J, with 15 bases between the two ends. CDR3 protein: CASSAHGMMADTQYF. The CDR3 bases are TGTGCCAGCAGCGCACATGGAATGATGGCAGATACGCAGTATTTT.

The rearrangement joins TRBV11-1 to TRBJ1-1; D gene uncertain. V lost 5 bases to trimming and J lost 1 base, with 17 bases between them. Per the germline V gene, CDR1 is SGHAT and CDR2 is FQDESV (reference sequence). The CDR3 extends over 16 amino acids. The CDR3 here is CASSPGFADGNTEAFF. In DNA, the CDR3 is TGTGCCAGCAGCCCGGGTTTCGCGGATGGGAACACTGAAGCTTTCTTT.

J is TRBJ2-7 and V is TRBV5-6, with 8 bases that match TRBD2. V lost 4 bases and J lost 0; bases outside the gene matches: 3. This CDR3 has 14 amino acids. Germline V lookup: CDR1 SGHDT, CDR2 YYEEEE. The CDR3 loop reads CASSQGLVSYEQYF. CDR3 DNA: TGTGCCAGCAGCCAGGGACTAGTCTCCTACGAGCAGTACTTC.

V is TRBV7-2 and J is TRBJ1-3; a weak D match, TRBD1 (6 bases). The CDR3 covers 16 residues. The V end lost 2 bases, the J end lost 2 bases, and 13 bases lay between the germline ends. Germline V CDR1 and CDR2: SGHTA, FQGNSA. The chain's CDR3 is CASSLLLEGAGNTIYF. For the CDR3, the DNA is TGTGCCAGCAGCTTACTATTGGAGGGGGCTGGAAACACCATATATTTT. Variable domain in full (rest from reference TRBV7-2 and TRBJ1-3): GAGVSQSPSNKVTEKGKDVELRCDPISGHTALYWYRQSLGQGLEFLIYFQGNSAPDKSGLPSDRFSAERTGGSVSTLTIQRTQQEDSAVYLCASSLLLEGAGNTIYFGEGSWLTVV.

The genes are TRBV7-2 and TRBJ1-1, with D uncertain. The CDR3 length is 12 residues. The V gene's germline CDR1 is SGHTA and CDR2 FQGNSA. V lost 3 bases to trimming and J lost 6 bases, with 8 bases between them. The CDR3 bases are TGTGCCAGCAGCTTTTCCGACTCTGAAGCTTTCTTT. Translating gives CASSFSDSEAFF.

V is TRBV7-9 and J is TRBJ2-7, with 13 bases aligning to TRBD2. With V trimmed by 3 bases and J by 0 bases, 2 bases remained unmatched. CDR1 and CDR2 (germline): SEHNR, FQNEAQ (reference sequence). CDR3 length equals 16 residues. For the CDR3, the DNA is TGTGCCAGCAGCTTCAGGACTAGCGGGAGCTCCTACGAGCAGTACTTC. Its translation: CASSFRTSGSSYEQYF.

The chain uses TRBV27 and TRBJ2-3; 7 bases match TRBD2. V was clipped by 0 bases and J by 0 bases; unmatched bases: 3. The CDR3 spans 16 residues. Germline lookup yields CDR1 MNHEY and CDR2 SMNVEV (reference sequence). Here the CDR3 DNA reads TGTGCCAGCAGTTTATCGGCGGGGGTGAGCACAGATACGCAGTATTTT. Encoded protein: CASSLSAGVSTDTQYF.

This chain connects TRBV4-1 to TRBJ2-2; D possibly uses TRBD1 or TRBD2 (5 bases each). The germline V and J ends were trimmed by 6 bases and 5 bases, with 13 bases remaining between them. The CDR3 is 14 residues long. Germline V gene sequence: CDR1 MGHRA, CDR2 YSYEKL. The CDR3 DNA reads as TGCGCCAGCAGAGTGGGGCCGGGGACCGGGGAGCTGTTTTTT. It yields the protein CASRVGPGTGELFF.

This chain uses TRBV5-5 with TRBJ2-7, with D unclear. This CDR3 has 15 residues. CDR1 is SGHKS, CDR2 YYEKEE, per germline (reference sequence). V was clipped by 0 bases and J by 1 base, with 11 bases between them. This CDR3 reads CASSLGLAESYEQYF. The DNA for the CDR3 is TGTGCCAGCAGCTTGGGGTTGGCAGAATCCTACGAGCAGTACTTC.

The rearrangement links TRBV9 to TRBJ1-3; D remains unclear. With 0 bases removed from V and 0 bases from J, the gap between germline ends came to 13 bases. Germline V CDR1 and CDR2: SGDLS, YYNGEE. The CDR3 loop spans 17 amino acids. The DNA of the CDR3 is TGTGCCAGCAGCGTAGGAGATTCGGGTTTCTCTGGAAACACCATATATTTT. Translated, it gives CASSVGDSGFSGNTIYF.

The V call is TRBV6-5, the J call TRBJ1-1; 9 bases align to TRBD1. Trimming cost V 1 base and J 4 bases; bases outside gene matches: 7. CDR3 length: 16 amino acids. The germline gives CDR1 MNHEY, CDR2 SVGAGI. CDR3 sequence reads: CASSYWTGEGGTEAFF. The CDR3 DNA reads as TGTGCCAGCAGTTACTGGACAGGGGAAGGGGGCACTGAAGCTTTCTTT.

V and J are TRBV6-6 and TRBJ2-7; D ambiguous. Between the trimmed V and J ends, which lost 2 bases and 1 base, there was a span of 6 bases. The CDR3 covers 13 residues. Germline V gives CDR1 MNHNY, CDR2 SVGAGI (reference sequence). The CDR3 loop reads CASSYDFSYEQYF. The CDR3 DNA reads as TGTGCCAGCAGTTACGACTTTTCCTACGAGCAGTACTTC.

Remarks on this clone: In the same sample, other DNA sequences code for this CDR3. The V call is TRBV29-1, the J call TRBJ2-2; D uncertain. V lost 4 bases to trimming and J lost 0 bases, with 6 bases between them. The CDR3 is 13 residues long. Germline lookup yields CDR1 SQVTM and CDR2 ANQGSEA. CDR3 sequence (DNA): TGCAGCGTTGGGCGTTCGAACACCGGGGAGCTGTTTTTT. Translating gives CSVGRSNTGELFF.